What follows describes a single T cell receptor (beta chain). Sorted-subset replicate PCRs used 200 ng of genomic DNA. This amount corresponded to some 30,000 T cell genomes. Sequencing used immunoSEQ multiplex PCR; TCRdb keeps in-frame clones, though not all of them. Found here are roughly 1 million clones, 78% of them singletons; the top ten hold approximately 0.5%. The sample belongs to a study of shared clonotypes between healthy human individuals. Study at large: Participating donors consisted of a couple of women and a few men aged 18 to 49. Every donor yielded three CD4 naive, three CD4 memory, two CD8 naive and one CD8 memory plate.

Source material: memory CD4+ T cells from PBMCs. The subset denotes: CD45RA-negative fraction. The clonotype comes from a man younger than 30 in good health. Some clones in this sample may be carry-over from other donors' samples.

DNA of the CDR3: TGTGCCAGCAGCTTATCTGGTCAAGGGGAAAAACTGTTTTTT. It translates to CASSLSGQGEKLFF. The chain employs TRBV11-2 and TRBJ1-4; no clear D gene. The CDR3 spans 14 residues. CDR1 and CDR2 from the germline V gene are SGHAT and FQNNGV. The V gene lost 2 bases and the J gene lost 8 bases, with 12 bases spanning the gap. Using reference TRBV11-2 and TRBJ1-4 for the parts outside the CDR3, the full variable domain is EAGVAQSPRYKIIEKRQSVAFWCNPISGHATLYWYQQILGQGPKLLIQFQNNGVVDDSQLPKDRFSAERLKGVDSTLKIQPAKLEDSAVYLCASSLSGQGEKLFFGSGTQLSVL.